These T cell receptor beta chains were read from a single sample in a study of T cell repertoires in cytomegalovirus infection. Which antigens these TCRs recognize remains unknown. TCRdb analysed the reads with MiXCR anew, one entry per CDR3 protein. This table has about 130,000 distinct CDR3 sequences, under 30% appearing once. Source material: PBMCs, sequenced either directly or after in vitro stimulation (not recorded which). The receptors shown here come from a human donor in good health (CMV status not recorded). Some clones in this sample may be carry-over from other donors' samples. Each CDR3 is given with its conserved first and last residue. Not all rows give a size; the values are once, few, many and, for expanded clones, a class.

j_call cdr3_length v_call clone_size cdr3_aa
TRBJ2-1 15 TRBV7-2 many CASSRTGGSYNEQFF
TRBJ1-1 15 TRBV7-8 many CASSLSAGSGTEAFF
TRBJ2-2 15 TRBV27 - CASSSRLAVTGELFF
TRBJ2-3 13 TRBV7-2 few CASSPIRTDTQYF
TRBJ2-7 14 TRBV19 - CASSVGRGAYEQYF
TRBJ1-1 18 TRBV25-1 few CARHRGVLIKTPLTEAFF
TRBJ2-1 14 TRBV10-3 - CAISEASGRAEQFF
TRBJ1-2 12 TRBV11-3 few CASSINRDGYTF
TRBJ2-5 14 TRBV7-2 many CASSPQPSQETQYF
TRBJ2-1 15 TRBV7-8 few CASSLRDRSYNEQFF
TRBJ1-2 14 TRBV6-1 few CASNQGLRNYGYTF
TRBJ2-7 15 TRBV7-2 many CASSLAFQGAYEQYF
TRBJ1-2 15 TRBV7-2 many CASSARYSDNYGYTF
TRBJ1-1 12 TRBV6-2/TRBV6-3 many CASSYGGTEAFF
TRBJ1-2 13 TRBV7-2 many CASTQWGLHGYTF
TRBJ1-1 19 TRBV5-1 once CASAINPPGQGSGDTEAFF
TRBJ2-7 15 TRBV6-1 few CASSEGPVSSYEQYF
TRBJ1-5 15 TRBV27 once CASSRFQGSNQPQHF
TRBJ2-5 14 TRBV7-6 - CASSKDSSQETQYF
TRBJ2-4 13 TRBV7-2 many CASSLGTGDIQYF
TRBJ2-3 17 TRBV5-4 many CASSSGLAGTRTDTQYF
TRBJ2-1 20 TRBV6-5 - CASRGTVAPSPRSSYNEQFF
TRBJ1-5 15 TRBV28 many CASSPDGYSNQPQHF